The 3 T cell receptor beta chains below come from one sample, sequenced in a study of T cells after yellow fever vaccination. One entry per CDR3 protein results from TCRdb running MiXCR on the 5' RACE reads. The data hold roughly 520,000 distinct CDR3 sequences, with less than 25% observed a single time. This specimen was PBMCs, taken roughly 20 days after the first yellow fever vaccination. The source of these receptors is a man in his late teens or twenties who received the YFV17D yellow fever vaccine.

A few counts support this clonotype. The chain links TRBV5-6 to TRBJ2-3, with 9 bases aligning to TRBD1. This CDR3 has 15 amino acids. J was trimmed by 4 bases and V by 4 bases; bases with no gene match: 7. The germline gives CDR1 SGHDT, CDR2 YYEEEE. The CDR3 region is CASSRRTGVADTQYF. CDR3 nucleotides: TGTGCCAGCAGCCGTCGGACAGGGGTGGCAGATACGCAGTATTTT.

The genes are TRBV6-6 and TRBJ2-5, with 8 bases that match TRBD1. Trimming took 6 bases from V and 4 from J; bases not matched to a gene: 4. CDR3 length equals 13 residues. CDR1 and CDR2 from the germline V gene are MNHNY and SVGAGI (reference sequence). The CDR3 reads CASRPGGIETQYF. The CDR3 nucleotides are TGTGCCAGCAGACCAGGGGGCATAGAGACCCAGTACTTC.

The CDR3 reads CASSEGQRYGYTF. In DNA form, the CDR3 reads TGTGCCAGCAGCGAGGGACAGCGTTATGGCTACACCTTC. The gene calls are TRBV12-3 or TRBV12-4 and TRBJ1-2; 7 bases are shared with TRBD1. This CDR3 has 13 amino acids. Unmatched junction bases numbered 6, after V lost 6 bases and J lost 5 bases.